This T cell receptor (beta chain) was sequenced for a study of blood T cell repertoires in COVID-19. Study summary: Sources were T cells, B-cell-depleted T cells, or PBMCs; the material itself was cDNA or gDNA.

The CDR3 consists of 16 residues. CDR1 is SEHNR, CDR2 FQNEAQ, per germline (reference sequence). Trimming stripped 4 bases from V and 7 bases from J, with 22 bases between. Only in-frame clones appear in the TCRdb table, and some are missing; sequencing was by immunoSEQ multiplex PCR. The sample contains under 250,000 clones, 80% of which appear only once. The V call is TRBV7-9, the J call TRBJ1-1, with a weak D call TRBD1 (5 bases). The receptor was derived from a man aged 25-40 years with acute COVID-19. Source material: PBMCs or T cells enriched from blood (not recorded which). CDR3 DNA sequence: TGTGCCAGCAGCTCCTCCCCGGAAGAGGGACTCCATGAAGCTTTCTTT. It yields the protein CASSSSPEEGLHEAFF.